The rows below give T cell receptor beta chains drawn from one sample of a study of beta chain features in type 1 diabetes. TCRdb keeps only in-frame clones here, not all; method: immunoSEQ multiplex PCR. There are hundreds of thousands of clones in the sample; over 12% occur only once, and roughly 0.04% lies in the top ten. The specimen was naive CD4+ T cells from blood. The origin of the receptors is a man between 18 and 35 years old with type 1 diabetes. Both conserved end residues are part of each CDR3. Each record gives: D gene, J gene, V gene, clone size, CDR3 DNA, CDR3 protein. D genes are given only for firm matches. Some rows mark clone size as missing; the rest say once, few, many or name a class of expanded clone.

TRBD2	TRBJ2-6	TRBV25-1	-	TGTGCCAGCAGCCCAGTCCGGGGGGCTGGGGCCAACGTCCTGACTTTC	CASSPVRGAGANVLTF
TRBD2	TRBJ2-1	TRBV4-2	-	TGTGCCAGCAGCCAAGGGACTAGCGGATACAATGAGCAGCTCTTC	CASSQGTSGYNEQLF
-	TRBJ1-4	TRBV6-1	-	TGTGCCAGCAAAGGGGACACACAGAGTAATGAAAAACTGTTTTTT	CASKGDTQSNEKLFF
-	TRBJ1-5	TRBV30	few	TGTGCCTGGAGTCCCGGAAGGAATCAGCCCCAGCATTTT	CAWSPGRNQPQHF
-	TRBJ2-2	TRBV14	few	TGTGCCAGCAGCCGGGGGTACACCGGGGAGCTGTTTTTT	CASSRGYTGELFF
TRBD2	TRBJ2-6	TRBV29-1	-	TGCAGCGTTGAAAATATAGCGGGAGATGTTGGGGCCAACGTCCTGACTTTC	CSVENIAGDVGANVLTF
TRBD1	TRBJ2-1	TRBV4-2	-	TGTGCCAGCAGCCAAGAGTCTACGGGACAGGGGAGGGTTGGTAGGTACAATGAGCAGTTCTTC	CASSQESTGQGRVGRYNEQFF
-	TRBJ2-5	TRBV10-3	few	TGTGCCATCAGTGACTATGGAGGGGAGACCCAGTACTTC	CAISDYGGETQYF
-	TRBJ1-6	TRBV7-9	few	TGTGCCAGCAGCGCTTTACTACGAGGGGAGTCACCCCTCCACTTT	CASSALLRGESPLHF
-	TRBJ1-1	TRBV29-1	-	TGCAGCGTTCTGGTAAGGATGAACACTGAAGCTTTCTTT	CSVLVRMNTEAFF
TRBD1	TRBJ2-5	TRBV7-2	few	TGTGCCAGCAGCTCACGGAGCGGACAGGGGTATGAGACCCAGTACTTC	CASSSRSGQGYETQYF
-	TRBJ1-6	TRBV6-5	-	TGTGCCAGCAGTCTCCGAGGAGCTCATAATTCACCCCTCCACTTT	CASSLRGAHNSPLHF
TRBD2	TRBJ2-7	TRBV28	few	TGTGCCAGTCTTAGCGGGGGGGCGGACGAGCAGTACTTC	CASLSGGADEQYF
TRBD1	TRBJ1-1	TRBV6-5	-	TGTGCCAGCAGCCTGGGACAGCGAGCTTTCTTT	CASSLGQRAFF
-	TRBJ2-4	TRBV7-2	few	TGTGCCAGCAGCTTAGCGGGGGGCGAAAACATTCAGTACTTC	CASSLAGGENIQYF
-	TRBJ1-1	TRBV7-9	few	TGTGCCAGCTTTTGGAGCACTGAAGCTTTCTTT	CASFWSTEAFF
-	TRBJ1-5	TRBV2	-	TGTGCCAGCAGTGAAATCTTGACAGGACACCAGCCCCAGCATTTT	CASSEILTGHQPQHF
-	TRBJ1-6	TRBV6-5	-	TGTGCCAGCAGACGAGACAGAGAGAATTCACCCCTCCACTTT	CASRRDRENSPLHF
-	TRBJ2-2	TRBV4-1	-	TGCGCCAGCAGCCAAGACAGGGGTCGCCGGCTAGCGCCGGAGCTGTTTTTT	CASSQDRGRRLAPELFF
-	TRBJ1-1	TRBV10-1	few	TGCGCCAGCAGTGACGGCGTCACTGAAGCTTTCTTT	CASSDGVTEAFF
TRBD1	TRBJ2-5	TRBV7-9	few	TGTGCCAGCAGCTCTCAACAGGGGGCGCAAGAGACCCAGTACTTC	CASSSQQGAQETQYF
-	TRBJ2-3	TRBV5-4	-	TGTGCCAGCGGGGCCTTGGAAGATACGCAGTATTTT	CASGALEDTQYF
TRBD2	TRBJ2-4	TRBV6-6	few	TGTGCCAGCAGTTACCGGACTAGCGGGAATAAAAACATTCAGTACTTC	CASSYRTSGNKNIQYF
-	TRBJ2-3	TRBV7-9	-	TGTGCCAGCAGCTTAGTCGCCAGGGCCTACGTACTATTCACAGATACGCAGTATTTT	CASSLVARAYVLFTDTQYF
TRBD1	TRBJ2-1	TRBV27	-	TGTGCCAGCAGTTTTTGGGACAGAATTATCGATGAGCAGTTCTTC	CASSFWDRIIDEQFF
TRBD1	TRBJ1-2	TRBV7-9	-	TGTGCCAGCAGCCTCGGTAGGAGGGGGCCAACCCAGGGCTACACCTTC	CASSLGRRGPTQGYTF
TRBD1	TRBJ2-2	TRBV9	few	TGTGCCAGCAGCGTAGGTATAGGCAGGGGGCGCATGTACACCGGGGAGCTGTTTTTT	CASSVGIGRGRMYTGELFF
TRBD1	TRBJ1-2	TRBV30	-	TGTGCCTGGAGCCGACAGGGGACTAACTATGGCTACACCTTC	CAWSRQGTNYGYTF
TRBD1	TRBJ2-3	TRBV27	few	TGTGCCAGCAGTATCCTTGGGACAGGGGGAGAGATCACAGATACGCAGTATTTT	CASSILGTGGEITDTQYF
-	TRBJ2-3	TRBV5-4	-	TGTGCCAGCAGCCAGGCTAGTTCAGATACGCAGTATTTT	CASSQASSDTQYF
TRBD1	TRBJ1-4	TRBV18	few	TGTGCCAGCTCACTCGGACAGGGGTCAACTAATGAAAAACTGTTTTTT	CASSLGQGSTNEKLFF
TRBD1	TRBJ2-7	TRBV29-1	-	TGCAGCGTTTCCCCCGGGACAGGGGGCGACGAGCAGTACTTC	CSVSPGTGGDEQYF
-	TRBJ2-5	TRBV25-1	few	TGTGCCAGCAGTGATCAACAGGGCTCCCAAGAGACCCAGTACTTC	CASSDQQGSQETQYF
-	TRBJ2-2	TRBV11-3	few	TGTGCCAGCAGCTTCGACCAGTTCGGGGAGCTGTTTTTT	CASSFDQFGELFF
-	TRBJ2-1	TRBV6-5	few	TGTGCCAGCAGTTACGAGAGGGTCCCTACTTACAATGAGCAGTTCTTC	CASSYERVPTYNEQFF
TRBD1	TRBJ1-4	TRBV30	-	TGTGCCTGGGGGGGACAGGGTAATGAAAAACTGTTTTTT	CAWGGQGNEKLFF
-	TRBJ2-1	TRBV30	few	TGTGCCTGGAGACCTAGTCTATCGGGGTTCCGTTACAATGAGCAGTTCTTC	CAWRPSLSGFRYNEQFF
-	TRBJ2-5	TRBV7-9	few	TGTGCCAGCAGCCTCTCACAGGGCTGGCAAGAGACCCAGTACTTC	CASSLSQGWQETQYF
TRBD1	TRBJ1-2	TRBV29-1	-	TGCAGCGTCGGGACAGGATATAACTATGGCTACACCTTC	CSVGTGYNYGYTF
TRBD2	TRBJ2-7	TRBV7-6	-	TGTGCCAGCAGCTCGACTAGCGGGAGTTACGAGCAGTACTTC	CASSSTSGSYEQYF
TRBD2	TRBJ2-7	TRBV7-9	few	TGTGCCAGCTCCTTGCCGGGACGGGGGGAGCCCGAGCAGTACTTC	CASSLPGRGEPEQYF
-	TRBJ2-4	TRBV5-4	few	TGTGCCAGCAGCGCGACTACATTAGCCAAAAACATTCAGTACTTC	CASSATTLAKNIQYF
-	TRBJ2-1	TRBV27	-	TGTGCCAGCAGTCTTTTTATTGACAGATACAATGAGCAGTTCTTC	CASSLFIDRYNEQFF